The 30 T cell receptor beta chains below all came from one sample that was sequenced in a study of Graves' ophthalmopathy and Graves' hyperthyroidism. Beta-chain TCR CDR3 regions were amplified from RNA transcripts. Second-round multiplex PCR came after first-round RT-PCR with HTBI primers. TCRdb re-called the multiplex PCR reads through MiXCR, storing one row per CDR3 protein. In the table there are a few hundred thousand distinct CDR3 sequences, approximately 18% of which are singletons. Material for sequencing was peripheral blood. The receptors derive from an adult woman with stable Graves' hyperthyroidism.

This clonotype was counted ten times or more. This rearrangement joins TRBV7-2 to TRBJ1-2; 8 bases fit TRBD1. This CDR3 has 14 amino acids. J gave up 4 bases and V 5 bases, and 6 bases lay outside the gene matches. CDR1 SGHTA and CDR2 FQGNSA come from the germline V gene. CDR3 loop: CASSRDRSFYGYTF. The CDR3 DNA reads TGTGCCAGCAGCCGGGACAGGAGTTTCTATGGCTACACCTTC.

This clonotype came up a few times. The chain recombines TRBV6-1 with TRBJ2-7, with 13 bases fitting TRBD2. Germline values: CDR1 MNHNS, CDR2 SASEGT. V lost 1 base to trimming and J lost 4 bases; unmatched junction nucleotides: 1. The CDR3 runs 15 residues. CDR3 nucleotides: TGTGCCAGCAGTGAAGGGACTAGCGGGGGTTACGAGCAGTACTTC. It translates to CASSEGTSGGYEQYF.

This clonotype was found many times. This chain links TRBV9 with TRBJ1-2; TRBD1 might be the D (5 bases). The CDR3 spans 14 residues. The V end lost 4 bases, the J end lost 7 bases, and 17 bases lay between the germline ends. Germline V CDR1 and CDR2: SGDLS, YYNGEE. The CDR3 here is CASSSRQGVSGYTF. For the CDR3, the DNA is TGTGCCAGCAGCTCAAGGCAGGGTGTGTCTGGCTACACCTTC.

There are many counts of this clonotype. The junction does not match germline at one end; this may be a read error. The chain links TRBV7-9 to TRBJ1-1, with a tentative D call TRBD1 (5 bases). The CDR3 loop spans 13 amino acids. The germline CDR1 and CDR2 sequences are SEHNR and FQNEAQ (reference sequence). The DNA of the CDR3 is TGTGCCAGCAGTTTAGGGGCGAACACTGAAGCTTTCTTT. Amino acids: CASSLGANTEAFF.

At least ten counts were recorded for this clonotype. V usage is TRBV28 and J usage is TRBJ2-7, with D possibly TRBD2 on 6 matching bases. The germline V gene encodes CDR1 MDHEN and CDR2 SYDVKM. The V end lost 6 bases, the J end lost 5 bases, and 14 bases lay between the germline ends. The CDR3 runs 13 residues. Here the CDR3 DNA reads TGTGCCAGCAGCCACGGGGGAGCCAACGAGCAGTACTTC. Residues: CASSHGGANEQYF.

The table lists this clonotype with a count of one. The CDR3 protein is CATRLGGRGEQYF. CDR3 bases: TGTGCCACCAGGCTGGGCGGGAGGGGCGAGCAGTACTTC. The chain links TRBV11-2 to TRBJ2-7; 9 nucleotides align to TRBD2. V shed 10 bases, J shed 6 bases, and the junction held 10 bases outside the gene matches. The CDR3 spans 13 residues. The germline gives CDR1 SGHAT, CDR2 FQNNGV.

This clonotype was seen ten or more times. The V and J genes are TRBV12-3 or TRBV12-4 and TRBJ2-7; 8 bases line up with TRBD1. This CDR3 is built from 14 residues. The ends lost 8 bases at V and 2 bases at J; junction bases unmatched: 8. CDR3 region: CASRQTGAAYEQYF. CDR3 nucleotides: TGTGCCAGCCGACAGACAGGGGCGGCCTACGAGCAGTACTTC.

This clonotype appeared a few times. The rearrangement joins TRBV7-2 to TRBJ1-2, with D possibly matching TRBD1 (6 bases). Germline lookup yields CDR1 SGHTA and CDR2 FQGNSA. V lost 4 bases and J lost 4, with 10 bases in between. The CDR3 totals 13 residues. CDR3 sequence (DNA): TGTGCCAGCAGCTCAAAAGGGGGCTATGGCTACACCTTC. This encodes CASSSKGGYGYTF.

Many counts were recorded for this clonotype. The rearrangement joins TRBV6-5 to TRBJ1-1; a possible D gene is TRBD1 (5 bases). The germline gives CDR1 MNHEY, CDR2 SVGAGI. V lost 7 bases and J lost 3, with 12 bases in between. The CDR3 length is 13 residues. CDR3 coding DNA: TGTGCCAGCAATCGGGGGGGGGACACTGAAGCTTTCTTT. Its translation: CASNRGGDTEAFF.

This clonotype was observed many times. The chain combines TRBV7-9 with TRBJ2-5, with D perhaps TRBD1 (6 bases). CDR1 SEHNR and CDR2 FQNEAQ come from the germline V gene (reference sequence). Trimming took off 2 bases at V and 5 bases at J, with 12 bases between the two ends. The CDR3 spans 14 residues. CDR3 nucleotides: TGTGCCAGCAGCTTACAATCAGGGGATGAGACCCAGTACTTC. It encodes CASSLQSGDETQYF.

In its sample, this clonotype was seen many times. This chain's CDR3 is CASSPTGMGTEAFF. The CDR3 nucleotides are TGTGCCAGCAGCCCGACAGGGATGGGGACTGAAGCTTTCTTT. V is TRBV11-2 and J is TRBJ1-1; 7 nucleotides agree with TRBD1. With V trimmed by 5 bases and J by 5 bases, 8 bases remained unmatched. This CDR3 has 14 amino acids. CDR1 and CDR2 from the germline V gene are SGHAT and FQNNGV.

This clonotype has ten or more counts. Here the CDR3 reads CATSDWRTGREQYF. The CDR3 region has the DNA TGTGCCACCAGTGATTGGCGGACAGGGCGCGAGCAGTACTTC. V usage is TRBV24-1 and J usage is TRBJ2-7, with TRBD1 matching over 8 bases. Looked up from germline, CDR1 is KGHDR and CDR2 is SFDVKD. This CDR3 is built from 14 residues. Trimming at V came to 2 bases and at J to 6 bases, leaving 5 bases not matched to a gene.

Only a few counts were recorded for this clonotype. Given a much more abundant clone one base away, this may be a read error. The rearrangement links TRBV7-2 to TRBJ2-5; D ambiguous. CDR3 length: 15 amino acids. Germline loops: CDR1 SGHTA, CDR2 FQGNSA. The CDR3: CASSRKFEDQETKYF. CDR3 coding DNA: TGTGCCAGCAGCCGCAAGTTTGAGGACCAAGAGACCAAGTACTTC. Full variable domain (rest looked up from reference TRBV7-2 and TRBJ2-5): GAGVSQSPSNKVTEKGKDVELRCDPISGHTALYWYRQSLGQGLEFLIYFQGNSAPDKSGLPSDRFSAERTGGSVSTLTIQRTQQEDSAVYLCASSRKFEDQETKYFGPGTRLLVL.

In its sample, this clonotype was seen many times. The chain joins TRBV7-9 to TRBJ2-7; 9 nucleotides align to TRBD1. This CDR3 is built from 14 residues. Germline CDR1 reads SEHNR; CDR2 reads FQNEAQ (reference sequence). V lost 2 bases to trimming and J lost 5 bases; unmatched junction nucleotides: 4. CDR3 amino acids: CASSLRWDRDEQYF. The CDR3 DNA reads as TGTGCCAGCAGCTTAAGATGGGACAGGGACGAGCAGTACTTC.

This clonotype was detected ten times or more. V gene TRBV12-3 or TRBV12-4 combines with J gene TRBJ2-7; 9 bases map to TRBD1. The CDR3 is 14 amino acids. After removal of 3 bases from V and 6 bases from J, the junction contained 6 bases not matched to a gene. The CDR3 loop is CASSFRDRAGEQYF. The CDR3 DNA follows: TGTGCCAGCAGTTTTAGGGACAGGGCAGGCGAGCAGTACTTC.

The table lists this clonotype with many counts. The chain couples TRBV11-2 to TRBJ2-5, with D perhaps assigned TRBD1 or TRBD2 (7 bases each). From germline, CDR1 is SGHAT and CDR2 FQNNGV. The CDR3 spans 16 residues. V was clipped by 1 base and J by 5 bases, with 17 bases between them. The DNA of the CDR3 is TGTGCCAGCAGCTTAGGGGGAGGGGGCTGGGAGGAGACCCAGTACTTC. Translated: CASSLGGGGWEETQYF.

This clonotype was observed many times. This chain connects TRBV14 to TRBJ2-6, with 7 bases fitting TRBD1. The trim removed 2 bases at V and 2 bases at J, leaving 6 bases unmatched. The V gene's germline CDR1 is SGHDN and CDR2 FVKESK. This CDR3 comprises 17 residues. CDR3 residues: CASSQYRGSTGANVLTF. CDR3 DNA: TGTGCCAGCAGCCAATACAGGGGTTCCACTGGGGCCAACGTCCTGACTTTC.

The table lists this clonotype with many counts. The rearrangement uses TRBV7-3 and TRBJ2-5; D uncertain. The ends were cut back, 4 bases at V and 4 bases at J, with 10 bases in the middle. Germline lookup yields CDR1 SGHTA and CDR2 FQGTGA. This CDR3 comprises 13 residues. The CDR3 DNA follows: TGTGCCAGCAGCTCCGGGCCGGGAGAGACCCAGTACTTC. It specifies CASSSGPGETQYF.

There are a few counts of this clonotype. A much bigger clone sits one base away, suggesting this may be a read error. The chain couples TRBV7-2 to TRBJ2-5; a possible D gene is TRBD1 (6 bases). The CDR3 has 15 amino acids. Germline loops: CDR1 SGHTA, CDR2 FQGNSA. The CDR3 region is CVSSLRPRGQETQYF. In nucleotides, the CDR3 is TGTGTCAGCAGCTTAAGGCCTAGGGGGCAAGAGACCCAGTACTTC.

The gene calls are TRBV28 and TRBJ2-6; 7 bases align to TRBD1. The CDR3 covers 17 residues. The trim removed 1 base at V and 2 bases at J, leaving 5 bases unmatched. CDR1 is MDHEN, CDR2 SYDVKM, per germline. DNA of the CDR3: TGTGCCAGCAGTTTATTGCAGGGGGTAACTGGGGCCAACGTCCTGACTTTC. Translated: CASSLLQGVTGANVLTF.

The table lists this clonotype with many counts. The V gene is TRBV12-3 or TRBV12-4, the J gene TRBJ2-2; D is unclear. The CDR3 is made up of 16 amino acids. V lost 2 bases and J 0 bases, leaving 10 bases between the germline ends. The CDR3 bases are TGTGCCAGCAGTTTATACAGACCCGCGAACACCGGGGAGCTGTTTTTT. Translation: CASSLYRPANTGELFF.

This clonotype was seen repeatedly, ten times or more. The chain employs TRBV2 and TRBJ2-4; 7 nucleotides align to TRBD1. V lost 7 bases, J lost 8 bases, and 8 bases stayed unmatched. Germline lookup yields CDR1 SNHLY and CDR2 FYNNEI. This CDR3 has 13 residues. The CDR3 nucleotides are TGTGCCAGCATAAAGGGGGCGATGGACATTCAGTACTTC. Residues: CASIKGAMDIQYF.

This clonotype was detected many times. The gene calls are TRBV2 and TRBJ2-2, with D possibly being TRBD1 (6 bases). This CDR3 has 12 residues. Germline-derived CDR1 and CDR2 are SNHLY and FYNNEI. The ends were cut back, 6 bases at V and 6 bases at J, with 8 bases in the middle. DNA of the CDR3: TGTGCCAGCAGGGCAGGGGCCGGGGAGCTGTTTTTT. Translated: CASRAGAGELFF.

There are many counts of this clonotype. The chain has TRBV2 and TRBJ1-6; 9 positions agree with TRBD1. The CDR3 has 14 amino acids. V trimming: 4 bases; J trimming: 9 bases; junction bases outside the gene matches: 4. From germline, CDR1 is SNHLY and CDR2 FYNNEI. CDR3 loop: CASSGGTGTSPLHF. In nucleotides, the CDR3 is TGTGCCAGCAGTGGAGGGACAGGGACTTCACCCCTCCACTTT.

CDR3 sequence: CASDANDGANVLTF. The CDR3 coding sequence is TGTGCCAGCGACGCGAACGATGGGGCCAACGTCCTGACTTTC. The chain combines TRBV12-3 or TRBV12-4 with TRBJ2-6; no firm D call. Trimming removed 8 bases at V and 3 bases at J, with 11 bases between. The CDR3 sequence is 14 residues long.

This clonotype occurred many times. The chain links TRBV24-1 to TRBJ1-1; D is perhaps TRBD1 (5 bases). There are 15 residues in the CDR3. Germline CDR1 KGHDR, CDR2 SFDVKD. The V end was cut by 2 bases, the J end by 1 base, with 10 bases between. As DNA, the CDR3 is TGTGCCACCAGTGATTCCGCCGACAGGAACACTGAAGCTTTCTTT. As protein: CATSDSADRNTEAFF.

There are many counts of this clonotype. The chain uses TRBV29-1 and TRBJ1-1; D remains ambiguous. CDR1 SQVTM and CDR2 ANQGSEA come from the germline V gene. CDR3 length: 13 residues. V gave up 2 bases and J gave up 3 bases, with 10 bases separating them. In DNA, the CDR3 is TGCAGCGTTGAATCCGGGATGGACACTGAAGCTTTCTTT. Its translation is CSVESGMDTEAFF. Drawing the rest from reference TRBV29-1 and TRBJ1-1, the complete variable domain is SAVISQKPSRDICQRGTSLTIQCQVDSQVTMMFWYRQQPGQSLTLIATANQGSEATYESGFVIDKFPISRPNLTFSTLTVSNMSPEDSSIYLCSVESGMDTEAFFGQGTRLTVV.

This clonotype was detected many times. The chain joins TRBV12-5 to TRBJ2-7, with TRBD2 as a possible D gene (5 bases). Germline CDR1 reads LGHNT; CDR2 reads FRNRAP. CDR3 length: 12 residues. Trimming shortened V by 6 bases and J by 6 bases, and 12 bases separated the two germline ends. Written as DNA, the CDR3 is TGTGCTAGTGGGGGGAGCGGCGGCGAGCAGTACTTC. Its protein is CASGGSGGEQYF.

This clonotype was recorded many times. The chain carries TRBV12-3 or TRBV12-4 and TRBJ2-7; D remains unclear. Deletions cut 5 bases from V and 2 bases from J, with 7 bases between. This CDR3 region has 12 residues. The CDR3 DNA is TGTGCCAGCAGTGGGAAGGCCTACGAGCAGTACTTC. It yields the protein CASSGKAYEQYF.

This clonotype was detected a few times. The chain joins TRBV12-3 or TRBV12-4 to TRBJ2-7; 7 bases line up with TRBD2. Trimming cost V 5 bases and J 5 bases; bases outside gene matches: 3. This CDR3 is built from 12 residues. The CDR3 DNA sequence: TGTGCCAGCAGTGGACTAGTCGACGAGCAGTACTTC. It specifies CASSGLVDEQYF.